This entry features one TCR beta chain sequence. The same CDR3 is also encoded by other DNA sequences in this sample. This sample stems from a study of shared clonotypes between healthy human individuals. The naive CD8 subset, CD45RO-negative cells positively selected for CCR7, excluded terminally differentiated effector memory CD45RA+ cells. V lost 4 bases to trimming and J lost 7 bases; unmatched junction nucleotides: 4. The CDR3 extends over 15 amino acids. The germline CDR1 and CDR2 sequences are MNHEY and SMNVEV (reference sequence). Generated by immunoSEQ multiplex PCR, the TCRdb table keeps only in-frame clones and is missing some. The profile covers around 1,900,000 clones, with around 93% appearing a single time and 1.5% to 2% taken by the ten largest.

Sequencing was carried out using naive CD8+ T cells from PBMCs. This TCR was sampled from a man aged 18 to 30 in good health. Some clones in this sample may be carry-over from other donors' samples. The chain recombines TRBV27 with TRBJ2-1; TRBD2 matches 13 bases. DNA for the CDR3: TGTGCCAGCAGTTCAGGACTAGCGGGAGTGAATGAGCAGTTCTTC. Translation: CASSSGLAGVNEQFF.